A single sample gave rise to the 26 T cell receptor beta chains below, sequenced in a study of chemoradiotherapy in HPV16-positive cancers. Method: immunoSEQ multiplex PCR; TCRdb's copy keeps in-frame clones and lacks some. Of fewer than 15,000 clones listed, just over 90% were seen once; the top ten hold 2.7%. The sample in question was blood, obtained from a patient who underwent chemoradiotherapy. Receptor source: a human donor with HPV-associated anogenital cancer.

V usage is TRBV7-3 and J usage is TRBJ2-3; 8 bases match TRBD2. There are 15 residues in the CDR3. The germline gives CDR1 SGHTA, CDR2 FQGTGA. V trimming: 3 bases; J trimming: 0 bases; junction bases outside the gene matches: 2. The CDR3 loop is CASSLTGGSTDTQYF. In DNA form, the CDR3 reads TGTGCCAGCAGCTTGACGGGGGGGAGCACAGATACGCAGTATTTT.

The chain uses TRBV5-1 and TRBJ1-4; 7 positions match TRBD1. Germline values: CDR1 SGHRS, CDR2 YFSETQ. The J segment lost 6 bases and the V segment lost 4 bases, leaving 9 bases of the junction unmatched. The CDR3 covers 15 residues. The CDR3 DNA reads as TGCGCCAGCAGCGATACCGGACAGGAGCATGAAAAACTGTTTTTT. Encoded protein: CASSDTGQEHEKLFF.

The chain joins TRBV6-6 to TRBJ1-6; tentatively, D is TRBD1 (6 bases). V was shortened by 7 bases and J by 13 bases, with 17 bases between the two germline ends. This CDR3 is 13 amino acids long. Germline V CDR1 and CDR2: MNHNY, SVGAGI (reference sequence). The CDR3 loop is CASTTRQDSPLHF. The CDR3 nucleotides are TGTGCCAGCACCACCAGACAGGACTCTCCCCTCCACTTT.

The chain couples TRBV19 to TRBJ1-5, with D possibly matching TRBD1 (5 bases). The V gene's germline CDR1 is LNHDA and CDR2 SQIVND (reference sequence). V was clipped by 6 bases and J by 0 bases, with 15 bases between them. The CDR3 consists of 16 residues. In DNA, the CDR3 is TGTGCCAGTAGGATTGACAGAGTCTATAGCAATCAGCCCCAGCATTTT. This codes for CASRIDRVYSNQPQHF.

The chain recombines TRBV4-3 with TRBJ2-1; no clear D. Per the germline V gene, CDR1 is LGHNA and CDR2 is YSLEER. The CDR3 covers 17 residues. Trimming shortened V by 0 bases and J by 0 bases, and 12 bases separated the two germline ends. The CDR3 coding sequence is TGCGCCAGCAGCCAAGATAGGCCCTTTAGCTCCTACAATGAGCAGTTCTTC. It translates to CASSQDRPFSSYNEQFF.

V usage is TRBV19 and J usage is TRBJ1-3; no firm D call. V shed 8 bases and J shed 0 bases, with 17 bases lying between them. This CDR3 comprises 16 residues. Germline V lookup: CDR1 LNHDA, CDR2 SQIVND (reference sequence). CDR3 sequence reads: CASHISAGDSGNTIYF. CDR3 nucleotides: TGTGCCAGTCACATTAGTGCGGGAGACTCTGGAAACACCATATATTTT.

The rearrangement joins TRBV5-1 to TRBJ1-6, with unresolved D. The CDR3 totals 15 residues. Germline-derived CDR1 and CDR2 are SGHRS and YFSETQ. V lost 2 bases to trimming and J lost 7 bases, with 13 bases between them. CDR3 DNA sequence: TGCGCCAGCAGCTTCCGCCCAACCAGCAATTCACCCCTCCACTTT. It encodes CASSFRPTSNSPLHF.

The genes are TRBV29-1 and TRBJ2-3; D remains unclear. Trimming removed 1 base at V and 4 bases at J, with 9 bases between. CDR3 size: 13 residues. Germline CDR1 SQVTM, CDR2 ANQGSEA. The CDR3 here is CSVEGIVADTQYF. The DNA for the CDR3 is TGCAGCGTTGAAGGGATTGTCGCAGATACGCAGTATTTT.

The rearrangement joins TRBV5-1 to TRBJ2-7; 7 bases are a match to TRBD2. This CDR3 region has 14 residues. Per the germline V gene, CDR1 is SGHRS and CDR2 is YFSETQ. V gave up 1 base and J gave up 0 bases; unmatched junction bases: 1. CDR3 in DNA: TGCGCCAGCAGCTTGACTAGCGACTCCTACGAGCAGTACTTC. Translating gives CASSLTSDSYEQYF.

The CDR3 sequence: CASSEPGRLDNEQFF. In DNA, the CDR3 is TGTGCCAGCAGTGAACCGGGACGGCTTGATAATGAGCAGTTCTTC. The V and J genes are TRBV6-1 and TRBJ2-1; TRBD1 or TRBD2 may be the D gene (5 bases each). This CDR3 contains 15 residues. Germline V gene data show CDR1 as MNHNS and CDR2 as SASEGT. Trimming removed 2 bases from V and 7 bases from J, with 15 bases in between.

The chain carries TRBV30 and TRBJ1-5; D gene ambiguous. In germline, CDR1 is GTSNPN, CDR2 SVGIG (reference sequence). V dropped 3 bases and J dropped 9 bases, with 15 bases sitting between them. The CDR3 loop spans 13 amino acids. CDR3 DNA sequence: TGTGCCTGGAGGGACGGACCGGGGAGGCCCCAGCATTTT. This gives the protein CAWRDGPGRPQHF.

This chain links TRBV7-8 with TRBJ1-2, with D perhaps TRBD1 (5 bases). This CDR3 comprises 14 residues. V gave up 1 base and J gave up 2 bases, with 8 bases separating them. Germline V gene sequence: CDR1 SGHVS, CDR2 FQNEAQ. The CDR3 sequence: CASSLVAGNYGYTF. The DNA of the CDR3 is TGTGCCAGCAGCTTAGTGGCAGGGAACTATGGCTACACCTTC.

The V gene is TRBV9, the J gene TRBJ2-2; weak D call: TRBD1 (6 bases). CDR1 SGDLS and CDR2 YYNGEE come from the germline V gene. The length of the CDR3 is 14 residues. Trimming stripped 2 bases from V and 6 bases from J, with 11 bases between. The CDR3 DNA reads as TGTGCCAGCAGCGTTACAGGGAGTCCCGGGGAGCTGTTTTTT. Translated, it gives CASSVTGSPGELFF.

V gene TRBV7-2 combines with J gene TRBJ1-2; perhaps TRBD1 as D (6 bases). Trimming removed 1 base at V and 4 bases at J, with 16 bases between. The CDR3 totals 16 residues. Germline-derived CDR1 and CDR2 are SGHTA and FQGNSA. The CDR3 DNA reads TGTGCCAGCAGCTTAGGTCCGGGGGCGATGGCCTATGGCTACACCTTC. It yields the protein CASSLGPGAMAYGYTF.

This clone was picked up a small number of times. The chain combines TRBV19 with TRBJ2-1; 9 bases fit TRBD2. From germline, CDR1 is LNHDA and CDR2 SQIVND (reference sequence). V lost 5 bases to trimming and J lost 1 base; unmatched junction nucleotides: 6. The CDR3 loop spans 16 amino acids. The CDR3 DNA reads TGTGCCAGTAGTCTTAGCGGGGGTACTTCCTACAATGAGCAGTTCTTC. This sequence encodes CASSLSGGTSYNEQFF.

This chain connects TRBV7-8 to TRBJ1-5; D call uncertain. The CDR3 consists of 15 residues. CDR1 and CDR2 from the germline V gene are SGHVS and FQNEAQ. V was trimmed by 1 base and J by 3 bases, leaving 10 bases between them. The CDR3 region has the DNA TGTGCCAGCAGCTTAGATTACACGATCAATCAGCCCCAGCATTTT. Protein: CASSLDYTINQPQHF.

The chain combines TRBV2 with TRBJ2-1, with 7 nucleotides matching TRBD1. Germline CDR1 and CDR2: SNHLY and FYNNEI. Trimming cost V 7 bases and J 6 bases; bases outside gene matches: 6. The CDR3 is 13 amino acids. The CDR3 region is CASNRGRGNEQFF. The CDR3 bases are TGTGCCAGCAATAGGGGGCGCGGCAATGAGCAGTTCTTC.

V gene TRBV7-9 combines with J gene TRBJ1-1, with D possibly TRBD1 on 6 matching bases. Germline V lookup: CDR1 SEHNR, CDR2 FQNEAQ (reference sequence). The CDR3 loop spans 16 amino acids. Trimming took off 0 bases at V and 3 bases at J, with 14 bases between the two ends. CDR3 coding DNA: TGTGCCAGCAGCTTAGCGGGGTGGGGGCCGGACACTGAAGCTTTCTTT. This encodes CASSLAGWGPDTEAFF.

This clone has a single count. This chain's CDR3 is CSVPVGTGSGNTIYF. Written as DNA, the CDR3 is TGCAGCGTTCCTGTGGGGACAGGTTCTGGAAACACCATATATTTT. The chain is built from TRBV29-1 and TRBJ1-3; TRBD1 aligns across 8 bases. V trimming: 5 bases; J trimming: 1 base; junction bases outside the gene matches: 7. The CDR3 covers 15 residues. Germline loops: CDR1 SQVTM, CDR2 ANQGSEA.

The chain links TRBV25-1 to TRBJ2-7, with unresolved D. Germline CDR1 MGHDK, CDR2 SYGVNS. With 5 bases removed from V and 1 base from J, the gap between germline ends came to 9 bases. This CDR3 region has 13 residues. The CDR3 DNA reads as TGTGCCAGCAGTAGCCCTCGGTCCTACGAGCAGTACTTC. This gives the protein CASSSPRSYEQYF.

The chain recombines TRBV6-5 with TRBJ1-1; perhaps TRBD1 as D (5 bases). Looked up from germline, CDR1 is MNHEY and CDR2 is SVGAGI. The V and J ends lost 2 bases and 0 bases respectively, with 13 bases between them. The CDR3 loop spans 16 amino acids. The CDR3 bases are TGTGCCAGCAGTTACCATCGGCTGACAGTGAACACTGAAGCTTTCTTT. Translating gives CASSYHRLTVNTEAFF.

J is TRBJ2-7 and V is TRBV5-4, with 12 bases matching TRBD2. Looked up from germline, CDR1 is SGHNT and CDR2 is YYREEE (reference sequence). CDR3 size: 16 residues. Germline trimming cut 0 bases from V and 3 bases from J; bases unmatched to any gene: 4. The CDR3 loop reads CASSLDTGLAGYEQYF. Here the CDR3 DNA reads TGTGCCAGCAGCTTGGATACGGGACTAGCGGGCTACGAGCAGTACTTC.

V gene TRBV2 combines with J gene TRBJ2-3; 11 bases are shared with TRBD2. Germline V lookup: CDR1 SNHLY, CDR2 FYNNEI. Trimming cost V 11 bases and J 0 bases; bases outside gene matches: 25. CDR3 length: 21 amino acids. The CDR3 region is CAGAGQGGGVSGGESTDTQYF. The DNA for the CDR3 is TGTGCCGGGGCGGGACAGGGCGGAGGGGTTAGCGGGGGGGAAAGCACAGATACGCAGTATTTT.

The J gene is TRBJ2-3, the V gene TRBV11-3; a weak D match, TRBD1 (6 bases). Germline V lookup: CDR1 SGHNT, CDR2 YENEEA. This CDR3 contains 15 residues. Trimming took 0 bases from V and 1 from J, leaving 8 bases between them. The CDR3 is CASSLEGARTDTQYF. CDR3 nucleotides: TGTGCCAGCAGCTTAGAGGGGGCGCGCACAGATACGCAGTATTTT.

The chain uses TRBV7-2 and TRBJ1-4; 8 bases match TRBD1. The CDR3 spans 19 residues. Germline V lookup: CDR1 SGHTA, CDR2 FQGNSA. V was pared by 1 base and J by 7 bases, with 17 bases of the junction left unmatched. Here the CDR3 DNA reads TGTGCCAGCAGCTTAGGGGGGTGGGGACAGGCAGTGAGGACTGAAAAACTGTTTTTT. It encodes CASSLGGWGQAVRTEKLFF.

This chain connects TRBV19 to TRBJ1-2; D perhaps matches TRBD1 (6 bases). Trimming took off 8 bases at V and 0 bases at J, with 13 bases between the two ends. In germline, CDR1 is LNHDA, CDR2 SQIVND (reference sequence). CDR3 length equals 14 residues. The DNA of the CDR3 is TGTGCCAGTGTCCGGGACACCTCTAACTATGGCTACACCTTC. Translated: CASVRDTSNYGYTF. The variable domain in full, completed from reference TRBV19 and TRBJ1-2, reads DGGITQSPKYLFRKEGQNVTLSCEQNLNHDAMYWYRQDPGQGLRLIYYSQIVNDFQKGDIAEGYSVSREKKESFPLTVTSAQKNPTAFYLCASVRDTSNYGYTFGSGTRLTVV.